Below are 20 T cell receptor beta chains sequenced from a single sample in a study of response to subunit inactivated influenza vaccine. A single record per CDR3 protein comes from TCRdb applying MiXCR to the RT-PCR reads. The sample carries just under 550,000 distinct CDR3 sequences, approximately 22% recorded once. These same records also appear under a second study, on T cells expressing NK-cell markers. That source notes: It was by 5'RACE template switching with UMIs that TCR beta cDNA was made.

Sequencing was performed on CD4+ T cells sorted from PBMCs, taken about 12 days after vaccination. These receptors came from a man aged 50-59 years who received an inactivated influenza vaccine.

This chain links TRBV7-2 with TRBJ2-2, with D maybe TRBD2 (6 bases). The V gene lost 5 bases and the J gene lost 4 bases, with 11 bases spanning the gap. The length of the CDR3 is 14 residues. CDR1 is SGHTA, CDR2 FQGNSA, per germline. The CDR3 here is CASSPGTSTGELFF. CDR3 coding DNA: TGTGCCAGCAGCCCCGGGACTTCCACCGGGGAGCTGTTTTTT.

This clonotype has only a few counts. The chain couples TRBV2 to TRBJ2-2; TRBD2 matches at 13 bases. The CDR3 is made up of 16 amino acids. The germline CDR1 and CDR2 sequences are SNHLY and FYNNEI. The trim removed 6 bases at V and 7 bases at J, leaving 8 bases unmatched. The CDR3 region has the DNA TGTGCCAGCAGAGGGGGACTAGCGGGGTTCAACGGGGAGCTGTTTTTT. Its translation: CASRGGLAGFNGELFF.

The chain couples TRBV10-3 to TRBJ2-1, with 8 nucleotides matching TRBD2. Looked up from germline, CDR1 is ENHRY and CDR2 is SYGVKD. The V gene end was trimmed by 4 bases and the J gene end by 6 bases; junction bases not matched to a gene: 8. CDR3 length: 15 amino acids. The CDR3 sequence: CAISGRRGARNEQFF. For the CDR3, the DNA is TGTGCCATCAGTGGAAGGCGGGGGGCCCGCAATGAGCAGTTCTTC.

The V call is TRBV20-1, the J call TRBJ2-7, with 9 nucleotides matching TRBD1. CDR1 and CDR2 from the germline V gene are DFQATT and SNEGSKA (reference sequence). The CDR3 spans 14 residues. The trim removed 1 base at V and 4 bases at J, leaving 5 bases unmatched. In DNA, the CDR3 is TGCAGTGCTAGAGGACAGGGGGGAGGTTACGAGCAGTACTTC. Amino acids: CSARGQGGGYEQYF.

The V gene is TRBV20-1, the J gene TRBJ2-5; 11 bases align to TRBD2. CDR3 length: 15 residues. The trim removed 2 bases at V and 4 bases at J, leaving 6 bases unmatched. Germline CDR1 is DFQATT and CDR2 is SNEGSKA (reference sequence). The CDR3 DNA reads TGCAGTGCTAGACATACTAGCGGGGGAACAGAGACCCAGTACTTC. Encoded protein: CSARHTSGGTETQYF.

This chain connects TRBV7-9 to TRBJ2-2, with 8 bases lining up with TRBD1. CDR1 and CDR2 (germline): SEHNR, FQNEAQ (reference sequence). V shed 5 bases and J 4 bases; nucleotides not matched to a gene: 6. The CDR3 length is 15 residues. The DNA for the CDR3 is TGTGCCAGCAGCCATGGCAGGGGGCCCACCGGGGAGCTGTTTTTT. Protein sequence: CASSHGRGPTGELFF.

This clonotype has just a few counts. In nucleotides, the CDR3 is TGCAGCGTCACCCGCCCCCCTACCTACGAGCAGTACTTC. It translates to CSVTRPPTYEQYF. The chain is built from TRBV29-1 and TRBJ2-7, with D unclear. Germline loops: CDR1 SQVTM, CDR2 ANQGSEA. This CDR3 contains 13 residues. Trimming shortened V by 6 bases and J by 2 bases, and 14 bases separated the two germline ends.

Only a few counts were recorded for this clonotype. In nucleotides, the CDR3 is TGTGCCAGCATCTCGGGGGGTCTTACAGATACGCAGTATTTT. Protein sequence: CASISGGLTDTQYF. The chain is built from TRBV28 and TRBJ2-3, with TRBD2 identical over 7 bases. There are 14 residues in the CDR3. Germline loops: CDR1 MDHEN, CDR2 SYDVKM. Trimming took 7 bases from V and 3 from J; bases not matched to a gene: 7.

Only one count was recorded for this clonotype. A clone one base away is much larger, so this may be a read error. Here the CDR3 reads CSARDVRRDQYNEHFF. Written as DNA, the CDR3 is TGCAGTGCTAGAGATGTTAGGAGGGATCAATACAATGAGCACTTCTTC. The chain uses TRBV20-1 and TRBJ2-1, with D perhaps matching TRBD2 (6 bases). Germline CDR1 and CDR2: DFQATT and SNEGSKA (reference sequence). The CDR3 loop spans 16 amino acids.

This clonotype was detected many times. This sequence joins TRBV20-1 and TRBJ2-7; 11 positions agree with TRBD1. This CDR3 contains 16 residues. J gave up 3 bases and V 6 bases, and 13 bases lay outside the gene matches. The V gene's germline CDR1 is DFQATT and CDR2 SNEGSKA (reference sequence). CDR3 protein: CSATGRFGTGGYEQYF. The DNA for the CDR3 is TGCAGTGCAACCGGACGGTTTGGGACAGGGGGCTACGAGCAGTACTTC.

This clonotype was seen more than once but under ten times. The V call is TRBV5-1, the J call TRBJ2-1, with D perhaps TRBD1 (6 bases). Between the trimmed V and J ends, which lost 1 base and 6 bases, there was a span of 14 bases. Germline V gene sequence: CDR1 SGHRS, CDR2 YFSETQ. This CDR3 is 15 amino acids long. CDR3 nucleotide sequence: TGCGCCAGCAGCTTGAGGGCAGGGGAAGGCAATGAGCAGTTCTTC. Its translation: CASSLRAGEGNEQFF.

The table lists this clonotype with a few counts. The chain employs TRBV7-2 and TRBJ1-1; 7 bases fit TRBD1. The length of the CDR3 is 15 residues. Per germline, CDR1 SGHTA and CDR2 FQGNSA. Losses at the gene ends were 4 bases for V and 2 bases for J; bases not matched to a gene: 7. CDR3 region: CASSYRGQRNTEAFF. CDR3 DNA: TGTGCCAGCAGCTACCGGGGACAGAGAAACACTGAAGCTTTCTTT.

This clonotype was picked up a small number of times. This chain links TRBV6-5 with TRBJ2-2; D is unclear. Germline CDR1 and CDR2: MNHEY and SVGAGI. Trimming shortened V by 6 bases and J by 2 bases, and 10 bases separated the two germline ends. The CDR3 covers 14 residues. CDR3 sequence: CASRYRLNTGELFF. The CDR3 region has the DNA TGTGCCAGCAGATATAGACTCAACACCGGGGAGCTGTTTTTT.

This clonotype was seen only a few times. The chain recombines TRBV28 with TRBJ2-1, with TRBD2 matching over 16 bases. The CDR3 has 18 residues. Per the germline V gene, CDR1 is MDHEN and CDR2 is SYDVKM. Germline trimming cut 6 bases from V and 4 bases from J; bases unmatched to any gene: 9. The CDR3: CASSVAGTSGRAYNEQFF. The CDR3 DNA reads as TGTGCCAGCAGCGTAGCCGGGACTAGCGGGAGGGCTTACAATGAGCAGTTCTTC.

The chain carries TRBV27 and TRBJ2-3; 8 bases align to TRBD2. The CDR3 extends over 15 amino acids. With 4 bases clipped from V and 1 base from J, the junction kept 4 bases outside the gene matches. Looked up from germline, CDR1 is MNHEY and CDR2 is SMNVEV (reference sequence). CDR3 bases: TGTGCCAGCAGTTCACTAGCGGTGGGCACAGATACGCAGTATTTT. It yields the protein CASSSLAVGTDTQYF.

This CDR3 reads CASSFPGQGKTYEQYF. As DNA, the CDR3 is TGTGCCAGCAGCTTCCCGGGACAGGGAAAAACCTACGAGCAGTACTTC. The V and J genes are TRBV7-9 and TRBJ2-7; 9 nucleotides agree with TRBD1. The CDR3 consists of 16 residues. Trimming took 3 bases from V and 2 from J; bases not matched to a gene: 8. Per the germline V gene, CDR1 is SEHNR and CDR2 is FQNEAQ (reference sequence).

J is TRBJ2-3 and V is TRBV6-5; possibly TRBD1 for D (6 bases). Germline V gene sequence: CDR1 MNHEY, CDR2 SVGAGI. Trimming cost V 6 bases and J 4 bases, with 17 bases left between them. The length of the CDR3 is 15 residues. In DNA form, the CDR3 reads TGTGCCAGCAGCTTAACACAGGGCCCGGCAGATACGCAGTATTTT. Its protein is CASSLTQGPADTQYF.

The V call is TRBV4-1, the J call TRBJ1-2; D call uncertain. In germline, CDR1 is MGHRA, CDR2 YSYEKL. V was cut by 0 bases and J by 4 bases, with 9 bases left in between. The CDR3 is 14 amino acids. CDR3 coding DNA: TGCGCCAGCAGCCAAGAGCTAGGGATCTATGGCTACACCTTC. Translation: CASSQELGIYGYTF.

The rearrangement uses TRBV10-3 and TRBJ1-1, with 7 bases matching TRBD1. From germline, CDR1 is ENHRY and CDR2 SYGVKD. The ends lost 7 bases at V and 4 bases at J; junction bases unmatched: 9. The CDR3 covers 14 residues. The CDR3 bases are TGTGCCATCAATCCGGGACAGCCCTCCACTGAAGCTTTCTTT. It encodes CAINPGQPSTEAFF.

The table lists this clonotype with many counts. CDR3 nucleotide sequence: TGCAGCGTTGGGGGGCTAGCAGTTAGCTCCTACAATGAGCAGTTCTTC. Its protein product is CSVGGLAVSSYNEQFF. This chain joins TRBV29-1 and TRBJ2-1, with D maybe TRBD1 (6 bases). V shed 4 bases and J shed 0 bases, with 16 bases lying between them. The CDR3 runs to 16 residues. Germline assignment: CDR1 SQVTM and CDR2 ANQGSEA.